The clone carrying this T cell receptor beta chain has just one count. The data were taken from a study of regulatory T cells in long-lasting Graves disease. The germline CDR1 and CDR2 sequences are SGHTA and FQGTGA. Trimming stripped 5 bases from V and 5 bases from J, with 15 bases between. This CDR3 comprises 14 residues. Described time point: newly diagnosed GD, antithyroid drugs for less than 3 months. Preparation of the TCR library used RNA extracted from PBMCs. With iRepertoire HTBI primers and Arm-PCR of CDR3 regions, TCR beta libraries were built. TCRdb itself ran the multiplex PCR reads through MiXCR, one entry per CDR3 protein. Among approximately 400,000 distinct CDR3 sequences listed, 14% to 15% were seen once. This sample was shared with a second study, whose subject was T cells in Graves' hyperthyroidism and ophthalmopathy. From that study: Most thyroid clonotypes that were expanded above 0.001 also turned up in blood. Ophthalmopathy and stable hyperthyroidism were told apart by a 13 V-J model.

The TCR sequence derives from a woman under 40 with Graves disease. Sequencing was performed on peripheral blood mononuclear cells (PBMCs), taken at new diagnosis, from a patient treated with antithyroid drugs. The chain is built from TRBV7-3 and TRBJ1-1; D uncertain. This chain's CDR3 is CASSATLGGTEAFF. CDR3 in DNA: TGTGCCAGCAGCGCCACACTGGGAGGGACTGAAGCTTTCTTT.